Below, 14 T cell receptor beta chains from the same sample are listed, as sequenced in a study of CD8+ T cells in alopecia areata. TCR sequencing used cDNA made by reverse transcription of extracted RNA. Profiling relied on immunoSEQ multiplex PCR, and the TCRdb table lists in-frame clones only, not all of them. Of 150,000 to 200,000 clones listed, roughly 50% are singletons. The treatment here: oral pan-JAK inhibitor, 5-10 mg twice daily. The source material was CD4+ T cells sorted from blood, sampled at approximately week 55, from a patient treated with tofacitinib. Source of these receptors: a human donor with alopecia areata.

This clone was detected only a few times. V is TRBV30 and J is TRBJ1-6; D is undetermined. There are 12 residues in the CDR3. CDR1 and CDR2 (germline): GTSNPN, SVGIG (reference sequence). V lost 0 bases to trimming and J lost 9 bases, with 6 bases between them. The chain's CDR3 is CAWSVTGSPLHF. The CDR3 DNA reads as TGTGCCTGGAGTGTAACCGGTTCACCCCTCCACTTT.

This clone appeared a few times. The chain carries TRBV7-2 and TRBJ2-1; D remains ambiguous. Germline V gene data show CDR1 as SGHTA and CDR2 as FQGNSA. Trimming pared 4 bases from V and 6 bases from J, leaving 10 bases between. The CDR3 extends over 13 amino acids. The CDR3 is CASSSGPANEQFF. The CDR3 DNA reads as TGTGCCAGCAGCTCTGGCCCGGCCAATGAGCAGTTCTTC.

This sequence joins TRBV23-1 and TRBJ2-5; D unclear. TRBV23-1 is filed as an ORF, its function uncertain. The germline V and J ends were trimmed by 0 bases and 5 bases, with 10 bases remaining between them. The length of the CDR3 is 14 residues. The CDR3 region is CASSQSWLEETQYF. CDR3 DNA sequence: TGCGCCAGCAGTCAATCTTGGTTGGAGGAGACCCAGTACTTC.

The V and J genes are TRBV6-5 and TRBJ2-1; TRBD2 matches 10 bases. The CDR3 spans 16 residues. The J segment lost 9 bases and the V segment lost 0 bases, leaving 8 bases of the junction unmatched. CDR1 is MNHEY and CDR2 is SVGAGI in the germline V gene. CDR3: CASSYSPSGGVSEQFF. The CDR3 nucleotides read TGTGCCAGCAGTTACTCGCCCAGCGGGGGGGTCAGTGAGCAGTTCTTC.

The V call is TRBV7-9, the J call TRBJ1-5; perhaps TRBD1 as D (6 bases). V lost 1 base to trimming and J lost 13 bases, with 17 bases between them. The CDR3 length is 14 residues. Germline CDR1 and CDR2: SEHNR and FQNEAQ (reference sequence). Here the CDR3 reads CASSLGQGLRPQHF. The CDR3, as DNA: TGTGCCAGCAGCTTAGGGCAGGGGTTGCGGCCACAGCATTTT.

The chain recombines TRBV4-1 with TRBJ2-3; TRBD1 agrees at 7 bases. This CDR3 region has 16 residues. Trimming removed 3 bases from V and 4 bases from J; junction bases left unmatched: 10. Germline V gives CDR1 MGHRA, CDR2 YSYEKL. This CDR3 reads CASSQDDRVGADTQYF. As DNA, the CDR3 is TGCGCCAGCAGCCAGGACGACAGGGTGGGGGCAGATACGCAGTATTTT.

This clone came up a few times. The chain joins TRBV27 to TRBJ1-1; maybe TRBD1 (5 bases). The CDR3 has 14 amino acids. CDR1 is MNHEY, CDR2 SMNVEV, per germline (reference sequence). The CDR3 DNA reads as TGTGCAACCTCGAGGGACGGAATCGACACTGAAGCTTTCTTT. Protein product: CATSRDGIDTEAFF.

The V call is TRBV7-8, the J call TRBJ2-7; the match to TRBD2 covers 11 bases. Trimming took 4 bases from V and 12 from J; bases not matched to a gene: 17. CDR3 length: 16 residues. Germline V gene lookup returns CDR1 SGHVS and CDR2 FQNEAQ. The CDR3 is CASSSSGGTSGTKTYF. The CDR3 coding sequence is TGTGCCAGCAGCTCCTCTGGGGGGACTAGCGGCACCAAGACGTACTTC. The complete variable domain, with remaining parts taken from reference TRBV7-8 and TRBJ2-7, reads GAGVSQSPRYKVAKRGQDVALRCDPISGHVSLFWYQQALGQGPEFLTYFQNEAQLDKSGLPSDRFFAERPEGSVSTLKIQRTQQEDSAVYLCASSSSGGTSGTKTYFGPGTRLTVT.

This clone was counted between two and nine times. The gene calls are TRBV5-1 and TRBJ2-5; maybe TRBD1 (6 bases). Germline values: CDR1 SGHRS, CDR2 YFSETQ. CDR3 length: 14 amino acids. V was cut by 3 bases and J by 1 base, with 10 bases left in between. The CDR3 DNA reads as TGCGCCAGCAGCTACGGACAGTCCCAAGAGACCCAGTACTTC. Translation: CASSYGQSQETQYF.

This clone was counted many times. The V call is TRBV7-3, the J call TRBJ2-1; 8 nucleotides agree with TRBD2. The CDR3 is made up of 16 amino acids. Looked up from germline, CDR1 is SGHTA and CDR2 is FQGTGA. V gave up 5 bases and J gave up 5 bases; unmatched junction bases: 11. The CDR3 protein is CASSPIGGGIDNEQFF. CDR3 sequence (DNA): TGTGCCAGCAGCCCAATAGGCGGGGGGATTGACAATGAGCAGTTCTTC.

This chain connects TRBV30 to TRBJ1-1; no clear D. Germline CDR1 is GTSNPN and CDR2 is SVGIG (reference sequence). Deletions cut 6 bases from V and 5 bases from J, with 13 bases between. This CDR3 is built from 12 residues. The DNA for the CDR3 is TGTGCCTGCCGTCCCCGTGGGACTGAAGCTTTCTTT. This sequence encodes CACRPRGTEAFF.

This clone appeared a few times. The chain recombines TRBV6-5 with TRBJ2-5, with 7 bases matching TRBD1. Per germline, CDR1 MNHEY and CDR2 SVGAGI. After removal of 6 bases from V and 1 base from J, the junction contained 5 bases not matched to a gene. The CDR3 is 14 residues long. CDR3 in amino acids: CASRSGTVQETQYF. The CDR3 DNA sequence: TGTGCCAGCAGATCCGGGACAGTCCAAGAGACCCAGTACTTC.

The chain employs TRBV5-1 and TRBJ2-2; D call uncertain. Trimming took 6 bases from V and 1 from J, leaving 7 bases between them. Germline lookup yields CDR1 SGHRS and CDR2 YFSETQ. This CDR3 region has 13 residues. CDR3 sequence reads: CASTPGNTGELFF. CDR3 DNA sequence: TGCGCCAGCACTCCAGGGAACACCGGGGAGCTGTTTTTT.

This chain connects TRBV11-2 to TRBJ2-1; no firm D call. The CDR3 length is 17 residues. The germline gives CDR1 SGHAT, CDR2 FQNNGV. V lost 1 base and J lost 5, with 18 bases in between. The CDR3 reads CASSLAVTLGHNNEQFF. DNA of the CDR3: TGTGCCAGCAGCTTAGCCGTGACCCTTGGCCACAACAATGAGCAGTTCTTC.